The present T cell receptor beta chain was sequenced within a study of human T cells and chemical hapten exposure. Study-wide background: Skin on the upper inner arm, roughly 2 cm by roughly 2 cm in size, was sensitized with 2% DPC. Study-level points and caveats: Each of the donors had alopecia, so their immune responses may not resemble those of healthy people. The study found expanded TCRs formed significantly more large CDR3 similarity clusters than controls.

This sample's time point: patch test 2, 6 weeks after DPC sensitization. The treatment denotes: therapeutic diphenylcyclopropenone sensitization with weekly scalp DPC. The V gene's germline CDR1 is SQVTM and CDR2 ANQGSEA. The ends were cut back, 7 bases at V and 5 bases at J, with 11 bases in the middle. The CDR3 is 11 amino acids. This clonotype was detected a few times. Its antigen is still unknown. Unique molecular identifiers were attached to individual cDNA molecules within the library. Each CDR3 protein is one row after TCRdb ran MiXCR on the RACE reads. The sample contains a few hundred thousand distinct CDR3 sequences, just under 6.5% of which appear only once.

The specimen was whole blood, collected in connection with sensitization to the hapten diphenylcyclopropenone (DPC). The chain employs TRBV29-1 and TRBJ2-5; either TRBD1 or TRBD2 may supply D (6 bases each). The receptor was isolated from a young woman with alopecia areata. Some clones in this sample may be carry-over from other donors' samples. The CDR3 DNA follows: TGCAGCGGGGGGGCCCCGGAGACCCAGTACTTC. Translated: CSGGAPETQYF.